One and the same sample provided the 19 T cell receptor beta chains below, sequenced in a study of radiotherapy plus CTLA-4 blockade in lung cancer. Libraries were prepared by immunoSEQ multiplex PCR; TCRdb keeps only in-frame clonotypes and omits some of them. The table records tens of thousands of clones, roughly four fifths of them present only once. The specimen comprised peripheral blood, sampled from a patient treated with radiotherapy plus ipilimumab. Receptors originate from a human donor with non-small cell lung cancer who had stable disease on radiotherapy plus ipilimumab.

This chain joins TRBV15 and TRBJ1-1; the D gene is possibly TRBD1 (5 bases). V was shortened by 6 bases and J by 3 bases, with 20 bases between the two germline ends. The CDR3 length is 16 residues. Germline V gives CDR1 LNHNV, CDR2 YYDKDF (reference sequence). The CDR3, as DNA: TGTGCCACCAGAGGGAGGGACCCACTACTGGACACTGAAGCTTTCTTT. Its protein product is CATRGRDPLLDTEAFF.

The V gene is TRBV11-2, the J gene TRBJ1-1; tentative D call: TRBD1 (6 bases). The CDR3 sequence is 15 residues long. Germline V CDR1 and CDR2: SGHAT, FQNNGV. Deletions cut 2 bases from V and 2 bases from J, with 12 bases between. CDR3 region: CASSLTTGANTEAFF. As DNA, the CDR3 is TGTGCCAGCAGCTTAACGACGGGGGCAAACACTGAAGCTTTCTTT.

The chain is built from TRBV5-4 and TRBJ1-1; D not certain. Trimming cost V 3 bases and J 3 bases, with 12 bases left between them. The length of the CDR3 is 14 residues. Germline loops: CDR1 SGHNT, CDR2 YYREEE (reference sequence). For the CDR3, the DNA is TGTGCCAGCAGCTCCGGCCGTATGTACACTGAAGCTTTCTTT. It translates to CASSSGRMYTEAFF.

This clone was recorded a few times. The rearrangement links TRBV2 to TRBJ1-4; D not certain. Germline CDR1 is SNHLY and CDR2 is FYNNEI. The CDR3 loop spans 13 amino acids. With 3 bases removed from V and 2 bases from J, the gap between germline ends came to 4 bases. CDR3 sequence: CASSDNTNEKLFF. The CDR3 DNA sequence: TGTGCCAGCAGTGATAACACTAATGAAAAACTGTTTTTT.

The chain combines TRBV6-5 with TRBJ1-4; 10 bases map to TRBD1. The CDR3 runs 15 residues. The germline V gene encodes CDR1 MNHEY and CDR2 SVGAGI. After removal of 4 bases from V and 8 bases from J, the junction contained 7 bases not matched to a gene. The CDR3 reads CASSSRQGAWEKLFF. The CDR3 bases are TGTGCCAGCAGTTCACGACAGGGGGCTTGGGAAAAACTGTTTTTT.

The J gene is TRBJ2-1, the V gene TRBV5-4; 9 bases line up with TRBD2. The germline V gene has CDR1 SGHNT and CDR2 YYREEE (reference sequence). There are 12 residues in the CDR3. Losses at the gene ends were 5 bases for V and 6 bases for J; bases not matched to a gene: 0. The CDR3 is CASRTSGNEQFF. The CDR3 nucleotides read TGTGCCAGCAGGACTAGCGGCAATGAGCAGTTCTTC.

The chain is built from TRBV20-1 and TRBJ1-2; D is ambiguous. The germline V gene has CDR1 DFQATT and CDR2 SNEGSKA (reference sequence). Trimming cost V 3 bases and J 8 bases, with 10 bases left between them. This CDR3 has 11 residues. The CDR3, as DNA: TGCAGTGCTAGCTGGATGAGCGGCTACACCTTC. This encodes CSASWMSGYTF.

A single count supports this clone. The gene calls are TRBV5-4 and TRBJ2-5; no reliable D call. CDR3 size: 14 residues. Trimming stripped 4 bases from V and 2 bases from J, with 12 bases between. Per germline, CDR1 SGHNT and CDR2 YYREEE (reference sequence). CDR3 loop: CASSARHRQETQYF. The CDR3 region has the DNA TGTGCCAGCAGCGCACGACACAGACAAGAGACCCAGTACTTC.

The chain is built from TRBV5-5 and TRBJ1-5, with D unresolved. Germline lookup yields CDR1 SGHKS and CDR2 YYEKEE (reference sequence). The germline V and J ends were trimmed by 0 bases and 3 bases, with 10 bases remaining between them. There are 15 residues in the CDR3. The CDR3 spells CASSLGQALNQPQHF. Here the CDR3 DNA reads TGTGCCAGCAGCTTGGGGCAGGCACTCAATCAGCCCCAGCATTTT.

CDR3 protein: CASSIQRDRVYNEQFF. CDR3 nucleotide sequence: TGTGCCAGTAGTATCCAGCGGGACAGGGTCTACAATGAGCAGTTCTTC. The chain links TRBV19 to TRBJ2-1; 9 bases align to TRBD1. Germline V gene lookup returns CDR1 LNHDA and CDR2 SQIVND (reference sequence). The ends lost 3 bases at V and 3 bases at J; junction bases unmatched: 6. The CDR3 is 16 amino acids.

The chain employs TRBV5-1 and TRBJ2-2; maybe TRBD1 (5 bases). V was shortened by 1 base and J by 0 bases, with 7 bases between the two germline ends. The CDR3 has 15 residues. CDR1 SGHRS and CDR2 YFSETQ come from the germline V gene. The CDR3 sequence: CASSLSQANTGELFF. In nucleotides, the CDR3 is TGCGCCAGCAGCTTGTCACAGGCGAACACCGGGGAGCTGTTTTTT. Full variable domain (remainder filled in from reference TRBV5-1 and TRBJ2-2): KAGVTQTPRYLIKTRGQQVTLSCSPISGHRSVSWYQQTPGQGLQFLFEYFSETQRNKGNFPGRFSGRQFSNSRSEMNVSTLELGDSALYLCASSLSQANTGELFFGEGSRLTVL.

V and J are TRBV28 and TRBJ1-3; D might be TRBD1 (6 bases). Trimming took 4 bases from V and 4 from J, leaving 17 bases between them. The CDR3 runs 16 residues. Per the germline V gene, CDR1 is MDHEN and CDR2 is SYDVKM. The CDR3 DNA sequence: TGTGCCAGCAGTTCACAGGGTTTCGGCGACGGAAACACCATATATTTT. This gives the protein CASSSQGFGDGNTIYF. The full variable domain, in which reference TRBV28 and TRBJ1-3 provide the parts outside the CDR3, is DVKVTQSSRYLVKRTGEKVFLECVQDMDHENMFWYRQDPGLGLRLIYFSYDVKMKEKGDIPEGYSVSREKKERFSLILESASTNQTSMYLCASSSQGFGDGNTIYFGEGSWLTVV.

The CDR3 is CASSPGGDRRGGRQFF. In DNA, the CDR3 is TGTGCCAGTAGTCCCGGGGGCGACCGGCGGGGGGGCAGGCAGTTCTTC. The chain joins TRBV19 to TRBJ2-1, with 9 bases fitting TRBD2. V was pared by 5 bases and J by 12 bases, with 17 bases of the junction left unmatched. Germline V gives CDR1 LNHDA, CDR2 SQIVND (reference sequence). The CDR3 covers 16 residues.

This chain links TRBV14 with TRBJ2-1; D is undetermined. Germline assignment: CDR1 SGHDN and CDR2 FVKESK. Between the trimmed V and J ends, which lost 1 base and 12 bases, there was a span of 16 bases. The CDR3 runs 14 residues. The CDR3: CASSQGRRVQGQFF. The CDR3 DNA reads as TGTGCCAGCAGCCAAGGACGAAGGGTCCAAGGGCAGTTCTTC.

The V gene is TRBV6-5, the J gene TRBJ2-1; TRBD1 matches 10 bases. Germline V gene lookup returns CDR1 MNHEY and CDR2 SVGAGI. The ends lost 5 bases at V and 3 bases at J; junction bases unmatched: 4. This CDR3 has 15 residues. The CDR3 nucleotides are TGTGCCAGCAGTACCGGACAGGGGGGCTACAATGAGCAGTTCTTC. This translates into CASSTGQGGYNEQFF.

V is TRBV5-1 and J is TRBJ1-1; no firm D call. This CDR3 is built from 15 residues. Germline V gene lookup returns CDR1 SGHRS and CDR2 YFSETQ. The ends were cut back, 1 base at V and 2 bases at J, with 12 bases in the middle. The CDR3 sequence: CASSLNWGANTEAFF. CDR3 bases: TGCGCCAGCAGCTTGAATTGGGGAGCTAACACTGAAGCTTTCTTT.

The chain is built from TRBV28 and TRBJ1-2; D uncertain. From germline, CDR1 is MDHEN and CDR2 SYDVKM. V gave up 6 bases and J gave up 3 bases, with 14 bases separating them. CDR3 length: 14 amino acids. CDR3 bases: TGTGCCAGCAGGGCTAGACTGACCGACTATGGCTACACCTTC. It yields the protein CASRARLTDYGYTF.

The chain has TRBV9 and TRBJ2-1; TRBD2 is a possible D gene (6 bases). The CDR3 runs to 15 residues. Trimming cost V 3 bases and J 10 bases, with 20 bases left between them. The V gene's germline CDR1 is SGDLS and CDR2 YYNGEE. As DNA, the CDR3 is TGTGCCAGCAGCGAGAGAGGGGAGACTAGACGGGAGCAGTTCTTC. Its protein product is CASSERGETRREQFF.

The CDR3, as DNA: TGCGCCAGCAGCCAAGGGGCCAGACATGGCTACACCTTC. Its protein is CASSQGARHGYTF. The chain links TRBV4-1 to TRBJ1-2; D is undetermined. V was cut by 1 base and J by 6 bases, with 9 bases left in between. CDR3 length: 13 amino acids. Per germline, CDR1 MGHRA and CDR2 YSYEKL.